This is a list of T cell receptor beta chains from one sample in a study of T cell responses to AZD1222 COVID-19 vaccine. The repertoire was sequenced with immunoSEQ multiplex PCR; TCRdb's copy has only in-frame clones and lacks some. The table lists 110,000 to 150,000 clones, more than 85% of them singletons. The sample was peripheral blood, taken on day 0 of AZD1222 vaccination. The receptor source for this set is an adult in good health. Both conserved end residues are trimmed from each CDR3. The D gene is left open where the match is weak.

J gene: TRBJ2-3; V gene: TRBV7-2; D gene: NA; CDR3 protein: ASSLDPGRQY
J gene: TRBJ2-1; V gene: TRBV27; D gene: TRBD1; CDR3 protein: ASRPILLRGYYNEQF
J gene: TRBJ1-1; V gene: TRBV29-1; D gene: TRBD1; CDR3 protein: SERQGEAF
J gene: TRBJ1-2; V gene: TRBV29-1; D gene: NA; CDR3 protein: SVAGSYGYT
J gene: TRBJ2-7; V gene: TRBV29-1; D gene: TRBD2; CDR3 protein: SVEVGVASGYEQY
J gene: TRBJ1-5; V gene: TRBV6-5; D gene: TRBD1; CDR3 protein: ASKRTGGSNQPQH
J gene: TRBJ2-7; V gene: TRBV10-3; D gene: TRBD1; CDR3 protein: AISDGTVSAYEQY
J gene: TRBJ2-5; V gene: TRBV7-2; D gene: NA; CDR3 protein: ASSTSGGQETQY
J gene: TRBJ2-1; V gene: TRBV29-1; D gene: NA; CDR3 protein: SAREAESRHNEQF
J gene: TRBJ2-3; V gene: TRBV4-1; D gene: TRBD2; CDR3 protein: ASSHRSSGSTDTQY
J gene: TRBJ1-2; V gene: TRBV6-1; D gene: NA; CDR3 protein: ASREGYGRWGYGYT
J gene: TRBJ2-5; V gene: TRBV7-2; D gene: NA; CDR3 protein: ASSFQRRETQY
J gene: TRBJ2-1; V gene: TRBV5-6; D gene: NA; CDR3 protein: ASSLGGFSLAREQF
J gene: TRBJ2-3; V gene: TRBV7-8; D gene: NA; CDR3 protein: ASSLVLASTDTQY
J gene: TRBJ1-3; V gene: TRBV19; D gene: NA; CDR3 protein: ASSINREAGNTIY
J gene: TRBJ2-6; V gene: TRBV28; D gene: NA; CDR3 protein: ASSHRDLWGSGANVLT
J gene: TRBJ2-1; V gene: TRBV6-2/TRBV6-3; D gene: NA; CDR3 protein: ASSSAGTLAYEQF
J gene: TRBJ1-1; V gene: TRBV5-4; D gene: TRBD1; CDR3 protein: ASRSRGQVTEAF
J gene: TRBJ1-1; V gene: TRBV19; D gene: NA; CDR3 protein: ASSIEDSGWAEAF
J gene: TRBJ1-1; V gene: TRBV29-1; D gene: TRBD1; CDR3 protein: SALGTGETRAF
J gene: TRBJ2-7; V gene: TRBV6-2/TRBV6-3; D gene: TRBD1; CDR3 protein: ASVYSGQSYEQY
J gene: TRBJ2-3; V gene: TRBV4-2; D gene: TRBD2; CDR3 protein: ASSQDVAGSTDTQY
J gene: TRBJ1-2; V gene: TRBV6-5; D gene: NA; CDR3 protein: ASSFRGRAGYT
J gene: TRBJ2-7; V gene: TRBV5-1; D gene: NA; CDR3 protein: ASGTRLYEQY
J gene: TRBJ1-2; V gene: TRBV7-9; D gene: NA; CDR3 protein: ASSSDGSYNYGYT
J gene: TRBJ1-4; V gene: TRBV28; D gene: NA; CDR3 protein: ATQSPGQEKLF
J gene: TRBJ1-4; V gene: TRBV29-1; D gene: TRBD1; CDR3 protein: SVDRGTAGEKLF
J gene: TRBJ2-1; V gene: TRBV27; D gene: TRBD2; CDR3 protein: ASSLFGTSGYNEQF
J gene: TRBJ1-5; V gene: TRBV20-1; D gene: TRBD1; CDR3 protein: SASVTGVGQPQH
J gene: TRBJ1-1; V gene: TRBV2; D gene: NA; CDR3 protein: ASSEGRGVSGKAF
J gene: TRBJ2-3; V gene: TRBV27; D gene: NA; CDR3 protein: ASSLQFTDTQY
J gene: TRBJ1-3; V gene: TRBV3-1/TRBV3-2; D gene: TRBD1; CDR3 protein: ASSLGTGGNTIY
J gene: TRBJ2-5; V gene: TRBV11-1; D gene: TRBD2; CDR3 protein: ASSSASGGLETQY
J gene: TRBJ1-3; V gene: TRBV6-6; D gene: TRBD1; CDR3 protein: ASSYSGQGSGNTIY
J gene: TRBJ2-7; V gene: TRBV5-6; D gene: NA; CDR3 protein: ASSLAMSGAAYEQY
J gene: TRBJ2-7; V gene: TRBV5-6; D gene: NA; CDR3 protein: ASSFRVEQY
J gene: TRBJ2-5; V gene: TRBV19; D gene: NA; CDR3 protein: ASSLEVLGGAEETQY
J gene: TRBJ1-5; V gene: TRBV4-2; D gene: NA; CDR3 protein: ASSQDRNQPQH
J gene: TRBJ1-6; V gene: TRBV19; D gene: NA; CDR3 protein: ASSMYGRRSPVDSPLH
J gene: TRBJ1-3; V gene: TRBV6-5; D gene: NA; CDR3 protein: ASSNRDTRNTIY
J gene: TRBJ2-2; V gene: TRBV19; D gene: TRBD2; CDR3 protein: ASSTLGGAHTGELF
J gene: TRBJ2-7; V gene: TRBV10-3; D gene: NA; CDR3 protein: AIQGGSYEQY
J gene: TRBJ1-2; V gene: TRBV5-5; D gene: NA; CDR3 protein: ASSFLRGRDGYT
J gene: TRBJ1-6; V gene: TRBV9; D gene: TRBD1; CDR3 protein: ASSVSDRGNSPLH
J gene: TRBJ1-1; V gene: TRBV6-5; D gene: NA; CDR3 protein: ASSYGGEDTEAF
J gene: TRBJ1-1; V gene: TRBV6-5; D gene: TRBD1; CDR3 protein: ATATGPGTEAF
J gene: TRBJ2-7; V gene: TRBV27; D gene: NA; CDR3 protein: ASSWTTGTRHYEQY
J gene: TRBJ1-6; V gene: TRBV6-2/TRBV6-3; D gene: NA; CDR3 protein: ASSYGGLLSSPLH
J gene: TRBJ1-1; V gene: TRBV18; D gene: NA; CDR3 protein: ASSPPGQGVMAF
J gene: TRBJ1-1; V gene: TRBV7-7; D gene: NA; CDR3 protein: ASSAQGNTEAF